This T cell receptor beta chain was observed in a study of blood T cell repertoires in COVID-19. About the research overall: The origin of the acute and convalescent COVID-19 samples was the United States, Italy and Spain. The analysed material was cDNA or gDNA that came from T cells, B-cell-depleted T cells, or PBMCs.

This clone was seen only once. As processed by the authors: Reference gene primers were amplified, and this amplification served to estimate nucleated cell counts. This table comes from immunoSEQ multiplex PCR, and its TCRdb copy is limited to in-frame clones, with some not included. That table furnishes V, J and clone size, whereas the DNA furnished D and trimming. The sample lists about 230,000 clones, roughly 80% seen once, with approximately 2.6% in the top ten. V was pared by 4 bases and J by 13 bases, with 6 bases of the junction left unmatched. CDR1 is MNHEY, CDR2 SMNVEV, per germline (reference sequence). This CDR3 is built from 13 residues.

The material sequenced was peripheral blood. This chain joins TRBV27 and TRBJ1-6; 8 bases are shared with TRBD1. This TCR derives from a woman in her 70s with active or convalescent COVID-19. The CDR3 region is CASSSQGATPLHF. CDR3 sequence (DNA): TGTGCCAGCAGTTCCCAGGGGGCAACGCCCCTCCACTTT.